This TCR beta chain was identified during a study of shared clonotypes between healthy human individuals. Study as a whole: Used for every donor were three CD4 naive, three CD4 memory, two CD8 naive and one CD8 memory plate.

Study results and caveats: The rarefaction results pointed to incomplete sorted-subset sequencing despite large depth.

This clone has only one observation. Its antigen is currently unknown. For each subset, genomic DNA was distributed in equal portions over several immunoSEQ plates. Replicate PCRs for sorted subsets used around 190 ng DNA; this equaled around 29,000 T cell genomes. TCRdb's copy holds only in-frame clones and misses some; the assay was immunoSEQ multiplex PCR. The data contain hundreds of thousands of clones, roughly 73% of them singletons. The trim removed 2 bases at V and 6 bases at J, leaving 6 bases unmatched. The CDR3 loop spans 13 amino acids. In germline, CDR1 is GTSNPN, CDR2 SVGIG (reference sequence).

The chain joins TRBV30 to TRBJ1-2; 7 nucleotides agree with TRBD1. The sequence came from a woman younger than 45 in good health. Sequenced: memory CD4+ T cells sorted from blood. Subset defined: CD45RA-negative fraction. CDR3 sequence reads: CAWSQTGIDGYTF. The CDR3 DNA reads TGTGCCTGGAGTCAGACAGGGATCGATGGCTACACCTTC.